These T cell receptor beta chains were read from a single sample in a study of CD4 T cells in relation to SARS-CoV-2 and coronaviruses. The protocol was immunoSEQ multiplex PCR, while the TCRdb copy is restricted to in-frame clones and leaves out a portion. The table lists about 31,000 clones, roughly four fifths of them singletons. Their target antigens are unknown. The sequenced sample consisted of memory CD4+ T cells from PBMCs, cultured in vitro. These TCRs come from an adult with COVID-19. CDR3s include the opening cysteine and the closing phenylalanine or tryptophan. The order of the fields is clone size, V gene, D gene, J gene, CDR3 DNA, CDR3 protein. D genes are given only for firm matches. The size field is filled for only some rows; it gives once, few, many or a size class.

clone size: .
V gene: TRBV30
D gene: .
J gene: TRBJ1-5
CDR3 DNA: TGTGCCTGGAGTGGGGTTTTGGGGGGCCTTTCCAATCAGCCCCAGCATTTT
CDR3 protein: CAWSGVLGGLSNQPQHF

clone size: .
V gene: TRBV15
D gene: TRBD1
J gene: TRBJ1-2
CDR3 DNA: TGTGCCACCAGCAGAGATACAGGGGAGGGCTATGGCTACACCTTC
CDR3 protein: CATSRDTGEGYGYTF

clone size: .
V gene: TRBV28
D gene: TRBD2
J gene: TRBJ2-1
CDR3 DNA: TGTGCCAGCAGATCGCCTGCGTGGCGGGAGGTCTCCAACAATGAGCAGTTCTTC
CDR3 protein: CASRSPAWREVSNNEQFF

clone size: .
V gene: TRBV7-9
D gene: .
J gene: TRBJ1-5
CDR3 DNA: TGTGCCAGCAGCCAAGAGAATCAGCCCCAGCATTTT
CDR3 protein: CASSQENQPQHF

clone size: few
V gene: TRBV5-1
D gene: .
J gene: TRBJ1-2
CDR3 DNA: TGCGCCAGCAGAAAACCGGGACATAACTATGGCTACACCTTC
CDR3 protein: CASRKPGHNYGYTF

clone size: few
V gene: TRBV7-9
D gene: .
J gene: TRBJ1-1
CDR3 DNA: TGTGCCAGCAGCTCCGACAGGAACACTGAAGCTTTCTTT
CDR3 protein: CASSSDRNTEAFF

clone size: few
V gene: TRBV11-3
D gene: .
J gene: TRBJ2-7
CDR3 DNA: TGTGCCAGCAGCTTAGATCCTACCTACGAGCAGTACTTC
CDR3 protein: CASSLDPTYEQYF

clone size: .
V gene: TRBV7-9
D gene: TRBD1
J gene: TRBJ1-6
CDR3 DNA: TGTGCCAGCAGCTCAGGACAGGGTGATTCACCCCTCCACTTT
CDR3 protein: CASSSGQGDSPLHF

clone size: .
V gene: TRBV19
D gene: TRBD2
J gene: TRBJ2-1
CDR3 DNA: TGTGCCAGCCGACCTAGCGGGACCTACAATGAGCAGTTCTTC
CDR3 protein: CASRPSGTYNEQFF

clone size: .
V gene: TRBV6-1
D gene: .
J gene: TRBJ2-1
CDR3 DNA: TGTGCCAGCAGTGAAACACGCGGGCATGAGCAGTTCTTC
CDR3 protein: CASSETRGHEQFF

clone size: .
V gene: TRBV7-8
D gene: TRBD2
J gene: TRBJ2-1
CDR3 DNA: TGTGCCAGCAGCTTACCCGCCGGGACTAGCGGGAACCCCCGCTCCTACAATGAGCAGTTCTTC
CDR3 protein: CASSLPAGTSGNPRSYNEQFF

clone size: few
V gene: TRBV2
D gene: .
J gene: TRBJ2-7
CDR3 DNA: TGTGCCAGCAGTAGCTTAGCCGGAGGGATATACGAGCAGTACTTC
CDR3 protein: CASSSLAGGIYEQYF

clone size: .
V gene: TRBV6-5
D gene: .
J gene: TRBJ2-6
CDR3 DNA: TGTGCCGCCCGGGGCCCTATCTCTGGGGCCAACGTCCTGACTTTC
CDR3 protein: CAARGPISGANVLTF

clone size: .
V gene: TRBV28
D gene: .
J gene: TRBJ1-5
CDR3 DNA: TGTGCCAGCAGTAGCCCAGGACAAGGGAGCAATCAGCCCCAGCATTTT
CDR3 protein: CASSSPGQGSNQPQHF

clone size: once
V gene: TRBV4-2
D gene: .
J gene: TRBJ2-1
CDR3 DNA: TGTGCCAGCAGCCTCTCTAGTGAGCAGTTCTTC
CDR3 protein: CASSLSSEQFF

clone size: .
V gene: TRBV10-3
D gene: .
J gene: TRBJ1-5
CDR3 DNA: TGTGCCATCAGTGAAGGGAGCAATCAGCCCCAGCATTTT
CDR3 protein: CAISEGSNQPQHF

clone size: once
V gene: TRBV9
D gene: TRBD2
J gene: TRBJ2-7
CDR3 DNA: TGTGCCAGCAGCGTAGGACTAGCGGGAGGGCGGTCCTACGAGCAGTACTTC
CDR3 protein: CASSVGLAGGRSYEQYF

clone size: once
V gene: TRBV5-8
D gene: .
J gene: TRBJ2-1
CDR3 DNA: TGTGCCAGCAGCTCTCCGGGACGCAGCTCCTACAATGAGCAGTTCTTC
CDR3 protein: CASSSPGRSSYNEQFF

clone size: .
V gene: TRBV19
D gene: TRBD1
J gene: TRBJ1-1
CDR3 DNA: TGTGCCAGTAGTATAGTCGCAGGGGGCGGCACTGAAGCTTTCTTT
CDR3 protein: CASSIVAGGGTEAFF

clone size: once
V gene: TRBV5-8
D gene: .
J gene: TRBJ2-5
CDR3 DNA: TGTGCCAGCAGCTTGGGAGGGGGAGGTCTCGAGACCCAGTACTTC
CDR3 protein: CASSLGGGGLETQYF

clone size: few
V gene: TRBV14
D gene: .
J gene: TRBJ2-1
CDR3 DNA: TGTGCCAGCAGCACGTTACAGGGCTCTCCCTACAATGAGCAGTTCTTC
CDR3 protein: CASSTLQGSPYNEQFF

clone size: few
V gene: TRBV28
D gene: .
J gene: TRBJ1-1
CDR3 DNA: TGTGCCAGCAGGGAAAGGACAGAATCCGCTGAAGCTTTCTTT
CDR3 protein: CASRERTESAEAFF

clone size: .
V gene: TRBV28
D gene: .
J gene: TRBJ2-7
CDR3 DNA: TGTGCCAGCAGATCGGGGACACCCACCTACGAGCAGTACTTC
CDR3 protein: CASRSGTPTYEQYF

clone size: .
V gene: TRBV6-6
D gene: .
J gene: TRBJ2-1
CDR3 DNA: TGTGCCAGCAAGGCAGCGGACAATGAGCAGTTCTTC
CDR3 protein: CASKAADNEQFF

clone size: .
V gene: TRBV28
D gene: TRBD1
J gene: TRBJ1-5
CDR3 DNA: TGTGCCAGCAGCCTTGACAGGGTTCAGCCCCAGCATTTT
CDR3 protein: CASSLDRVQPQHF

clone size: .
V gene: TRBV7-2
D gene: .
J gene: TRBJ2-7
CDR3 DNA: TGTGCCAGCAGCCCGGGACTGAGGGACCGCGAGCAGTACTTC
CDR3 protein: CASSPGLRDREQYF

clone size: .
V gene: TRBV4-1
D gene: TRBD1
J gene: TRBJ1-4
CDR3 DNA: TGCGCCAGCAGCCAAGGCCCGGACAGGCCTAATGAAAAACTGTTTTTT
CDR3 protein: CASSQGPDRPNEKLFF

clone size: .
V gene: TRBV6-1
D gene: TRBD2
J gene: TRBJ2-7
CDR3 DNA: TGTGCCAGCAGTGAATATCGAGCGGGAGGGACCTACGAGCAGTACTTC
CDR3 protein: CASSEYRAGGTYEQYF

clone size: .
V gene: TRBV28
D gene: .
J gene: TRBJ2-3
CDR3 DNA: TGTGCCAGCAGAACTGGGACTCCCACAGATACGCAGTATTTT
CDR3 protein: CASRTGTPTDTQYF

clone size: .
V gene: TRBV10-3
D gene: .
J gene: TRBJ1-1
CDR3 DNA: TGTGCCATCAGTCCTATGGGGAGGAAACAGGGGAACACTGAAGCTTTCTTT
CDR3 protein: CAISPMGRKQGNTEAFF

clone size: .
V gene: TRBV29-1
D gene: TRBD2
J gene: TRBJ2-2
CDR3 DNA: TGCAGCGCCAGACTAGCGGGAGGGATTCCCGGGGAGCTGTTTTTT
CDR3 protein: CSARLAGGIPGELFF

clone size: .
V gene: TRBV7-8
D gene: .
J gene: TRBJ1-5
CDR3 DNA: TGTGCCAGCAGCTACGTGCAGGGTGCCCGTGAGGGGCCCCAGCATTTT
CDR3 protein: CASSYVQGAREGPQHF